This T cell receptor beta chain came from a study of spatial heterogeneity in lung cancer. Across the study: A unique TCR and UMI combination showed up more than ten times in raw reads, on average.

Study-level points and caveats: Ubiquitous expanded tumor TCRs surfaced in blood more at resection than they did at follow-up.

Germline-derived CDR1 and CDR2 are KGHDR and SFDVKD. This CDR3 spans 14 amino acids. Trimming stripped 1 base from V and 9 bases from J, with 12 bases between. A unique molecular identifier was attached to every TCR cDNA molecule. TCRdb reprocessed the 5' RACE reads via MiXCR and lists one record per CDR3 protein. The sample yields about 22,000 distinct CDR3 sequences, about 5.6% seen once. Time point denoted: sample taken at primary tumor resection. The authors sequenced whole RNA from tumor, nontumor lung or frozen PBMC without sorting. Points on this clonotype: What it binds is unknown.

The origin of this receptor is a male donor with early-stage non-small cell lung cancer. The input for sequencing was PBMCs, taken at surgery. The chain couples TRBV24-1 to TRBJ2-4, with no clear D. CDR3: CATSDFKKGSIQYF. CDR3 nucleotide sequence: TGTGCCACCAGTGATTTTAAAAAGGGAAGCATTCAGTACTTC.